This entry features one TCR beta chain sequence. The source of the sample is a study of T-cell memory formation after mild COVID-19. This CDR3 spans 13 amino acids. In germline, CDR1 is SGHRS, CDR2 YFSETQ. Trimming stripped 9 bases from V and 0 bases from J, with 11 bases between. Via MiXCR, TCRdb re-called the 5' RACE reads, giving one row per CDR3 protein. The data hold 100,000 to 120,000 distinct CDR3 sequences, with over 15% observed a single time. Sequencing was performed on PBMCs or a T cell subset sorted from them (not recorded which). This chain connects TRBV5-1 to TRBJ2-3; D is unresolved. The clonotype originates from a man younger than 30 who had mild COVID-19 (a few samples of this study predate the infection). Cell type and time point are not known. The CDR3 spells CATANRSTDTQYF. The CDR3 nucleotides are TGCGCCACGGCCAACCGGAGCACAGATACGCAGTATTTT.